This TCR beta chain was documented in a study of vaccination and CD4 T cells after COVID-19. Study-level findings and limits: The great majority, 304 of 307 vaccine-specific clones, proved spike mono-reactive in convalescent patients.

This CDR3 contains 14 residues. Trimming removed 5 bases at V and 7 bases at J, with 14 bases between. Germline V gene data show CDR1 as SEHNR and CDR2 as FQNEAQ (reference sequence). This clonotype occurred a few times. Its antigen is still unknown. The treatment denotes: roughly nine-day PBMC culture with coronavirus spike peptide pools or control peptides (ViraFEST assay). The Oncomine TCR Beta short-read assay was applied to DNA of cultured CD4+ T cells. Cultures of CD4+ T cells served as the source for extracting genomic DNA. TCRdb analysed the PCR reads with MiXCR anew, one entry per CDR3 protein. This sample has some 13,000 distinct CDR3 sequences; around 30% occur once, and the top ten carry approximately 15%.

The sample consisted of cultured CD4+ T cells from blood. This TCR was sampled from a human donor with COVID-19. This chain links TRBV7-9 with TRBJ1-4; D uncertain. The CDR3 spells CASSPASTGEKLFF. In DNA form, the CDR3 reads TGTGCCAGCAGCCCCGCCTCAACGGGTGAAAAACTGTTTTTT. The full variable domain, in which reference TRBV7-9 and TRBJ1-4 provide the parts outside the CDR3, is DTGVSQNPRHKITKRGQNVTFRCDPISEHNRLYWYRQTLGQGPEFLTYFQNEAQLEKSRLLSDRFSAERPKGSFSTLEIQRTEQGDSAMYLCASSPASTGEKLFFGSGTQLSVL.